The 17 T cell receptor beta chains reported below all come from one sample, sequenced in a study of T cell repertoires in cytomegalovirus infection. TCRdb recomputed calls from the reads with MiXCR, one row per CDR3 protein. The repertoire consists of about 220,000 distinct CDR3 sequences, with about 38% occurring once and the leading ten covering 55% to 60%. These receptors have no identified antigens. The sample consisted of CD8+ T cells from cultured PBMCs, taken from culture after CMV antigen stimulation. The receptors derive from a human donor in good health (CMV status not recorded). Some clones in this sample may be carry-over from other donors' samples.

This clonotype has at least ten counts. CDR3 DNA: TGTGCCAGCAGCTTACAGACAGGAGGCCTCGATGAGCAGTTCTTC. Amino acid sequence: CASSLQTGGLDEQFF. V and J are TRBV7-8 and TRBJ2-1, with D possibly being TRBD1 (6 bases). CDR1 is SGHVS, CDR2 FQNEAQ, per germline. CDR3 length equals 15 residues. Trimming stripped 2 bases from V and 8 bases from J, with 16 bases between.

This chain joins TRBV11-2 and TRBJ2-7, with 8 bases that match TRBD2. The CDR3 loop spans 15 amino acids. V was clipped by 5 bases and J by 3 bases; unmatched bases: 9. Germline assignment: CDR1 SGHAT and CDR2 FQNNGV. The CDR3 loop reads CASSPILAGYYEQYF. Here the CDR3 DNA reads TGTGCCAGCAGCCCGATTTTAGCGGGATACTACGAGCAGTACTTC.

This chain connects TRBV11-3 to TRBJ2-1, with 7 bases that match TRBD1. The CDR3 runs 14 residues. With V trimmed by 8 bases and J by 7 bases, 11 bases remained unmatched. Germline CDR1 is SGHNT and CDR2 is YENEEA. The CDR3 sequence is CASSQEQGKNEQFF. CDR3 DNA: TGTGCCAGCTCACAAGAACAGGGGAAGAATGAGCAGTTCTTC.

This clonotype was counted a single time. The chain links TRBV28 to TRBJ2-3, with D unresolved. This CDR3 is built from 15 residues. Germline V gene data show CDR1 as MDHEN and CDR2 as SYDVKM. The ends were cut back, 9 bases at V and 4 bases at J, with 20 bases in the middle. CDR3 loop: CARTSPGDKPDTQYF. The CDR3 DNA reads TGTGCCAGAACATCTCCGGGCGACAAGCCAGATACGCAGTATTTT. The full variable domain, in which reference TRBV28 and TRBJ2-3 provide the parts outside the CDR3, is DVKVTQSSRYLVKRTGEKVFLECVQDMDHENMFWYRQDPGLGLRLIYFSYDVKMKEKGDIPEGYSVSREKKERFSLILESASTNQTSMYLCARTSPGDKPDTQYFGPGTRLTVL.

The V call is TRBV4-2, the J call TRBJ2-7; 10 positions match TRBD2. The length of the CDR3 is 15 residues. Germline V lookup: CDR1 LGHNA, CDR2 YNFKEQ. The V gene end was trimmed by 1 base and the J gene end by 1 base; junction bases not matched to a gene: 1. The CDR3 here is CASSQGGLASYEQYF. The CDR3 nucleotides are TGTGCCAGCAGCCAAGGGGGACTAGCGTCCTACGAGCAGTACTTC.

This clonotype showed up just a few times. The gene calls are TRBV7-6 and TRBJ1-2, with 7 bases aligning to TRBD1. Germline V lookup: CDR1 SGHVS, CDR2 FNYEAQ. The CDR3 has 16 amino acids. J was trimmed by 2 bases and V by 0 bases; bases with no gene match: 6. CDR3 sequence reads: CASSLAEGRGNYGYTF. CDR3 DNA: TGTGCCAGCAGCTTAGCAGAGGGCAGGGGGAACTATGGCTACACCTTC.

This clonotype was seen only a few times. The chain has TRBV29-1 and TRBJ2-3; TRBD2 aligns across 8 bases. This CDR3 region has 15 residues. V lost 8 bases to trimming and J lost 2 bases; unmatched junction nucleotides: 12. CDR1 and CDR2 from the germline V gene are SQVTM and ANQGSEA. Written as DNA, the CDR3 is TGCAGCCATGGGAGGAAAGCGGGGGCCACAGATACGCAGTATTTT. It specifies CSHGRKAGATDTQYF.

In its sample, this clonotype was seen a few times. The V gene is TRBV12-5, the J gene TRBJ2-1, with D perhaps TRBD1 (6 bases). The CDR3 consists of 15 residues. Germline lookup yields CDR1 LGHNT and CDR2 FRNRAP. The V end lost 5 bases, the J end lost 4 bases, and 15 bases lay between the germline ends. The CDR3 bases are TGTGCTAGTGGTACACCCGGGACACTTTACAATGAGCAGTTCTTC. Its protein product is CASGTPGTLYNEQFF.

This clonotype was counted at least ten times. Here the CDR3 DNA reads TGTGCCAGCAGGACCGAGAGGACCCAGTACTTC. Its translation is CASRTERTQYF. The chain carries TRBV6-5 and TRBJ2-5; no clear D. Per the germline V gene, CDR1 is MNHEY and CDR2 is SVGAGI. Trimming stripped 6 bases from V and 7 bases from J, with 9 bases between. The CDR3 has 11 residues.

The chain carries TRBV5-6 and TRBJ1-2, with 11 nucleotides matching TRBD1. Germline-derived CDR1 and CDR2 are SGHDT and YYEEEE. The CDR3 is made up of 15 amino acids. The ends lost 0 bases at V and 4 bases at J; junction bases unmatched: 2. CDR3 sequence reads: CASSLGTGGLYGYTF. The CDR3 DNA follows: TGTGCCAGCAGCTTGGGGACAGGGGGCCTCTATGGCTACACCTTC.

This rearrangement joins TRBV12-3 or TRBV12-4 to TRBJ1-6; tentatively, D is TRBD1 (5 bases). This CDR3 contains 15 residues. Trimming took off 3 bases at V and 7 bases at J, with 13 bases between the two ends. In DNA form, the CDR3 reads TGTGCCAGCAGTTTGACAGTGGCTAGGAATTCACCCCTCCACTTT. Translation: CASSLTVARNSPLHF.

A few counts support this clonotype. CDR3 loop: CASSSRLAGYNEQFF. CDR3 nucleotides: TGTGCCAGCAGTTCCCGACTAGCGGGGTACAATGAGCAGTTCTTC. V usage is TRBV28 and J usage is TRBJ2-1, with TRBD2 identical over 11 bases. J lost 4 bases, V lost 4 bases, and 3 bases had no gene match. Germline CDR1 is MDHEN and CDR2 is SYDVKM. The length of the CDR3 is 15 residues.

This clonotype has a handful of counts. The chain uses TRBV29-1 and TRBJ2-7, with D maybe TRBD2 (5 bases). The CDR3 has 14 residues. Trimming stripped 4 bases from V and 6 bases from J, with 19 bases between. CDR1 and CDR2 from the germline V gene are SQVTM and ANQGSEA. This chain's CDR3 is CSVGGPLASAEQYF. The CDR3 bases are TGCAGCGTTGGAGGGCCATTGGCCTCGGCCGAGCAGTACTTC.

This clonotype was seen many times. The J gene is TRBJ2-1, the V gene TRBV7-2; 7 bases are a match to TRBD2. In germline, CDR1 is SGHTA, CDR2 FQGNSA. J was trimmed by 7 bases and V by 5 bases; bases with no gene match: 8. The CDR3 sequence is 14 residues long. The CDR3 is CASSQAGVRNEQFF. DNA of the CDR3: TGTGCCAGCAGCCAGGCGGGAGTACGGAATGAGCAGTTCTTC.

This chain uses TRBV11-2 with TRBJ1-1; perhaps TRBD1 as D (5 bases). The CDR3 covers 12 residues. The V gene lost 5 bases and the J gene lost 6 bases, with 10 bases spanning the gap. Germline-derived CDR1 and CDR2 are SGHAT and FQNNGV. CDR3 residues: CASSLRAAEAFF. CDR3 bases: TGTGCCAGCAGCCTCAGGGCAGCTGAAGCTTTCTTT.

The chain combines TRBV14 with TRBJ1-1; D gene unclear. The germline V gene has CDR1 SGHDN and CDR2 FVKESK. V dropped 2 bases and J dropped 0 bases, with 10 bases sitting between them. The CDR3 spans 15 residues. The CDR3 DNA sequence: TGTGCCAGCAGCCAAAGTTACGGGCTGAACACTGAAGCTTTCTTT. Amino acid sequence: CASSQSYGLNTEAFF.

The chain joins TRBV7-9 to TRBJ2-7; D remains ambiguous. The CDR3 spans 15 residues. Germline CDR1 SEHNR, CDR2 FQNEAQ (reference sequence). Trimming removed 5 bases at V and 1 base at J, with 15 bases between. CDR3 DNA: TGTGCCAGCAGCCCTCCCATCTTCGGGTCCTACGAGCAGTACTTC. It codes for CASSPPIFGSYEQYF.